The 2 T cell receptor beta chains presented below share a single source sample, sequenced in a study of human T cells and chemical hapten exposure. Indicated time point: patch test 1, 2 weeks after DPC sensitization. Treatment noted: therapeutic diphenylcyclopropenone sensitization with weekly scalp DPC. TCRdb fed the RACE reads into MiXCR, producing one record per CDR3 protein. This sample has 180,000 or so distinct CDR3 sequences; 20% to 25% occur once, and the top ten carry under 7%. This specimen was whole blood, taken in connection with sensitization to the hapten diphenylcyclopropenone (DPC). The receptors here all came from a woman aged 45-59 years with alopecia areata. Some clones in this sample may be carry-over from other donors' samples.

V is TRBV12-3 or TRBV12-4 and J is TRBJ1-2, with 11 positions matching TRBD1. V shed 7 bases and J 4 bases; nucleotides not matched to a gene: 5. The CDR3 loop spans 14 amino acids. The CDR3 DNA is TGTGCCAGCACCTGGACAGGGGGCACCTATGGCTACACCTTC. It yields the protein CASTWTGGTYGYTF.

The table lists this clonotype with a few counts. The chain joins TRBV30 to TRBJ2-2; D perhaps matches TRBD1 (6 bases). CDR1 and CDR2 (germline): GTSNPN, SVGIG (reference sequence). Trimming removed 3 bases at V and 1 base at J, with 15 bases between. The CDR3 is 16 residues long. CDR3 DNA: TGTGCCTGGAGGAGCCAAGGGGGAAGGAACACCGGGGAGCTGTTTTTT. It encodes CAWRSQGGRNTGELFF.